The source of this T cell receptor (beta chain) is a study of T cells after yellow fever vaccination. The CDR3 spans 11 residues. With V trimmed by 4 bases and J by 13 bases, 5 bases remained unmatched. Germline V CDR1 and CDR2: SGHDT, YYEEEE. The study, taken as a whole, reports: Clones that expanded after primary vaccination mostly reappeared after the booster (96% CD4, approximately 85% CD8). A weaker but faster secondary response was observed, peaking on day 5 versus 15.

TCRdb re-called the 5' RACE reads through MiXCR, storing one row per CDR3 protein. The profile covers some 320,000 distinct CDR3 sequences, with around a tenth appearing a single time and under 4% taken by the ten largest. This clonotype was recorded a few times. As yet, its antigen is unknown. Sequencing used CD4+ T cells sorted from PBMCs, obtained 45 days after the yellow fever booster vaccination. This receptor was taken from a man aged 18 to 30 who received the YFV17D yellow fever vaccine. The gene calls are TRBV5-6 and TRBJ2-1, with 7 bases aligning to TRBD1. The CDR3, as DNA: TGTGCCAGCAGCATACAGGGGATCCAGTTCTTC. This encodes CASSIQGIQFF.